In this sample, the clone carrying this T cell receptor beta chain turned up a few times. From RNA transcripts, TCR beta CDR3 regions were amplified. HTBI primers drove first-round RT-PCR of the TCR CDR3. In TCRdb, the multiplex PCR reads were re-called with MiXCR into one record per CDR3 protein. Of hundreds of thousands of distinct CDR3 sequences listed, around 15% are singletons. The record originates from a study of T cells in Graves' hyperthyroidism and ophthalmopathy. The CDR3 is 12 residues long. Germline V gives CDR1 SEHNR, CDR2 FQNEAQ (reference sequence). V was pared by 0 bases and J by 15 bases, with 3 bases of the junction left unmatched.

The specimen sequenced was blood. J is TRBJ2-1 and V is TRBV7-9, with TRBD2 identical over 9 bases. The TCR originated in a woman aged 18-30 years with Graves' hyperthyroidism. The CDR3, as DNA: TGTGCCAGCAGCTTAGCGGCGGGGGGGTGGTTCTTC. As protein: CASSLAAGGWFF.